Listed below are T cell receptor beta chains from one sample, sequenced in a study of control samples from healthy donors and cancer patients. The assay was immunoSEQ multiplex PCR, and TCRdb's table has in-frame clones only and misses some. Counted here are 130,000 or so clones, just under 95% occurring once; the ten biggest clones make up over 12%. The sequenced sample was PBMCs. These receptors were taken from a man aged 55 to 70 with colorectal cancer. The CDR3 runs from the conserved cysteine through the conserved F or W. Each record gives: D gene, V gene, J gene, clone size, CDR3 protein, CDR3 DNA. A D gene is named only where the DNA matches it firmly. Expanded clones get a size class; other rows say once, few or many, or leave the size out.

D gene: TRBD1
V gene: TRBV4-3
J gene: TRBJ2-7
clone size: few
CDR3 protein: CASSQALGAGGESYEQYF
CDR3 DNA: TGCGCCAGCAGCCAAGCCCTCGGGGCAGGGGGCGAGTCCTACGAGCAGTACTTC

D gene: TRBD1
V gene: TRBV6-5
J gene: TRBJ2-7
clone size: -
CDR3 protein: CASRKTGGAEQYF
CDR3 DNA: TGTGCCAGCAGAAAGACAGGGGGGGCCGAGCAGTACTTC

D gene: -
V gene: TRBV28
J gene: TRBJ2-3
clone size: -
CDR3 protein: CASSNPSTDTQYF
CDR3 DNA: TGTGCCAGCAGTAACCCAAGCACAGATACGCAGTATTTT

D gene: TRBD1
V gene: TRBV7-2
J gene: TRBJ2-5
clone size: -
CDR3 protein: CASSLYPLGGSAIETQYF
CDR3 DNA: TGTGCCAGCAGCTTATACCCCCTAGGGGGCTCAGCAATCGAGACCCAGTACTTC

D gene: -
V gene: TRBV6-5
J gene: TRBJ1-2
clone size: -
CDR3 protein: CASSYSPHYGYTF
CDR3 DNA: TGTGCCAGCAGCTACTCCCCCCACTATGGCTACACCTTC

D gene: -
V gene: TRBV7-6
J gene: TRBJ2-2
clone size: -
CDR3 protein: CASSLWAGTNTGELFF
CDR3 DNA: TGTGCCAGCAGCTTATGGGCCGGGACGAACACCGGGGAGCTGTTTTTT

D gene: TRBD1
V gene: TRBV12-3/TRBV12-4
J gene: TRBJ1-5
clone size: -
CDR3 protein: CASRTGSFQPQHF
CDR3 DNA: TGTGCCAGCAGGACAGGGTCTTTTCAGCCCCAGCATTTT

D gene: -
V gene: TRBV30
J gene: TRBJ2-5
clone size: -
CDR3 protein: CAWSVDRTHQYF
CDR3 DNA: TGTGCCTGGAGTGTCGACCGAACACACCAGTACTTC

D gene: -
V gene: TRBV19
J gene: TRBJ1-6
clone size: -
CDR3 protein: CASNQGSGGNSPLHF
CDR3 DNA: TGTGCCAGTAATCAGGGGTCGGGGGGTAATTCACCCCTCCACTTT

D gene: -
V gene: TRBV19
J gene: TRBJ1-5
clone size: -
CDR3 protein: CASSIQWTGGRRNQPQHF
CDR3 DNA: TGTGCCAGTAGTATACAGTGGACCGGGGGGCGTAGAAATCAGCCCCAGCATTTT

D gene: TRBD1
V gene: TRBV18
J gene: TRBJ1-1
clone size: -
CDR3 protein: CASSPGQGGTEAFF
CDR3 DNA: TGTGCCAGCTCACCGGGACAGGGCGGCACTGAAGCTTTCTTT

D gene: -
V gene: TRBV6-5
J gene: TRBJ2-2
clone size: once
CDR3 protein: CASRAPGGELFF
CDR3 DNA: TGTGCCAGCAGGGCCCCGGGCGGGGAGCTGTTTTTT

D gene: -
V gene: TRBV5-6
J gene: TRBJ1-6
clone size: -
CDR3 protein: CASSLGFNSPLHF
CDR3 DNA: TGTGCCAGCAGCTTGGGGTTTAATTCACCCCTCCACTTT

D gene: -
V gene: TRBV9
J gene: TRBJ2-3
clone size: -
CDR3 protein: CASSVDADTQYF
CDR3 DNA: TGTGCCAGCAGCGTAGACGCAGATACGCAGTATTTT

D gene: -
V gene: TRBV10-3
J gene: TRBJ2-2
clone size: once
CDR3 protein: CAISAGATNTGELFF
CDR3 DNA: TGTGCCATCAGTGCAGGGGCTACGAACACCGGGGAGCTGTTTTTT

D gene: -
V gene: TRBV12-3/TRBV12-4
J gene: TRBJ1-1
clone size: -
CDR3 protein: CASIKVLTEAFF
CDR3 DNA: TGTGCCAGCATCAAAGTACTCACTGAAGCTTTCTTT

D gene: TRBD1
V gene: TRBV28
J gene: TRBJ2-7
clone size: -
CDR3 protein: CASRRQGWSYEQYF
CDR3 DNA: TGTGCCAGCAGGCGACAGGGTTGGTCCTACGAGCAGTACTTC

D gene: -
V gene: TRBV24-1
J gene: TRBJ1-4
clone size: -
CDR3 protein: CATSDSGATNEKLFF
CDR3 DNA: TGTGCCACCAGTGACTCAGGTGCAACTAATGAAAAACTGTTTTTT

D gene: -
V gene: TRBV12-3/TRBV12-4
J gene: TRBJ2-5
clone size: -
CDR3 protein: CASSPTGGRDQYF
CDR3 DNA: TGTGCCAGCAGTCCTACGGGCGGAAGAGACCAGTACTTC

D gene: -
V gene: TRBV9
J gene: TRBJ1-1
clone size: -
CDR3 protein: CASSVTSNTEAFF
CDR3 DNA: TGTGCCAGCAGCGTCACCTCGAACACTGAAGCTTTCTTT

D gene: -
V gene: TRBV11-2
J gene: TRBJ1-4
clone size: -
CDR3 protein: CASSLGPTHSTNEKLFF
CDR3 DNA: TGTGCCAGCAGCCTGGGGCCGACCCATTCAACTAATGAAAAACTGTTTTTT

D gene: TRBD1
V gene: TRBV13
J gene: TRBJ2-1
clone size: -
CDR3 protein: CASSFPPGQGRRAYNEQFF
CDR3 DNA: TGTGCCAGCAGCTTCCCTCCGGGACAGGGGAGACGAGCCTACAATGAGCAGTTCTTC

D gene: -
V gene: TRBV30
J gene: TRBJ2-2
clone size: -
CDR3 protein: CAWSPGGGLGELFF
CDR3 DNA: TGTGCCTGGAGTCCCGGTGGGGGGTTAGGGGAGCTGTTTTTT

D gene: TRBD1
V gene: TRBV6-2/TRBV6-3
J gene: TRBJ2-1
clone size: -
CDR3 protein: CASSYWGQGGNEQFF
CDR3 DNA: TGTGCCAGCAGTTACTGGGGACAGGGGGGCAATGAGCAGTTCTTC

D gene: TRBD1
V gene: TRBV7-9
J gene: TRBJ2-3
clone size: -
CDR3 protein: CASSREDRGKNTQYF
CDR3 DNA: TGTGCCAGCAGCCGGGAGGACAGGGGTAAAAATACGCAGTATTTT

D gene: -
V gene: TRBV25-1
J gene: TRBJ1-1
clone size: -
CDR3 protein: CASSEGSGRTRTEAFF
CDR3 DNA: TGTGCCAGCAGTGAAGGGTCAGGCCGCACGAGGACTGAAGCTTTCTTT

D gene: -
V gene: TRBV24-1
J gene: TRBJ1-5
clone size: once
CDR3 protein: CATSEGDTGSNQPQHF
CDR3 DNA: TGTGCCACCAGTGAGGGGGACACGGGGAGCAATCAGCCCCAGCATTTT

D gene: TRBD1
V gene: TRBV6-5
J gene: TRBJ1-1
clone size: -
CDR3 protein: CASNPRTGGNTEAFF
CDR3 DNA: TGTGCCAGCAACCCTCGGACAGGCGGAAACACTGAAGCTTTCTTT

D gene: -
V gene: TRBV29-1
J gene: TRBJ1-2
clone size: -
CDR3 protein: CSVVLGGSHYGYTF
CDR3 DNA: TGCAGCGTTGTCTTGGGGGGCAGTCACTATGGCTACACCTTC

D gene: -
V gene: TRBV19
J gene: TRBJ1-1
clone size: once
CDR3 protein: CASSPTTENTEAFF
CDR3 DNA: TGTGCCAGTAGTCCCACGACAGAAAACACTGAAGCTTTCTTT

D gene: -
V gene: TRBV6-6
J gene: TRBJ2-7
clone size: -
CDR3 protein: CASSYGGTYEQYF
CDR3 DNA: TGTGCCAGCAGTTACGGGGGGACCTACGAGCAGTACTTC

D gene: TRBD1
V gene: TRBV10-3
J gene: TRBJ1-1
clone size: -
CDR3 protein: CAISTGTGGWGTEAFF
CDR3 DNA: TGTGCCATCAGTACCGGGACAGGGGGTTGGGGCACTGAAGCTTTCTTT

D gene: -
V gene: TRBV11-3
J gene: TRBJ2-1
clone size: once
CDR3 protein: CASSLGGADNEQFF
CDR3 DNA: TGTGCCAGCAGCTTAGGCGGGGCAGACAATGAGCAGTTCTTC

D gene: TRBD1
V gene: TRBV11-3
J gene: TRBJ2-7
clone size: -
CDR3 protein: CASSSGRQGTLEQYF
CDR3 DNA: TGTGCCAGCAGCTCGGGCCGACAGGGTACCCTGGAGCAGTACTTC

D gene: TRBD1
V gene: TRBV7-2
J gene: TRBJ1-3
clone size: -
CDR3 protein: CASSPQGGWGGNTIYF
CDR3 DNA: TGTGCCAGCAGCCCGCAGGGGGGATGGGGAGGAAACACCATATATTTT

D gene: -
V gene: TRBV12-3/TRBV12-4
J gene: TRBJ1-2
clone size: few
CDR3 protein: CASRGRVGYTF
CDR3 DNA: TGTGCCAGCAGGGGGCGAGTTGGCTACACCTTC

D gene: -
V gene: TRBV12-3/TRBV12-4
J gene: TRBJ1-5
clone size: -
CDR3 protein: CASRWGAVQPQHF
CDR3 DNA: TGTGCCAGCAGGTGGGGTGCAGTTCAGCCCCAGCATTTT

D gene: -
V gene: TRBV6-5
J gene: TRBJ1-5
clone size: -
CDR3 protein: CASSHQPQHF
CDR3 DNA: TGTGCCAGCAGCCATCAGCCCCAGCATTTT

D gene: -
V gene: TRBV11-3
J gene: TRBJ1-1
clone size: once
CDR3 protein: CASPELGFTEAFF
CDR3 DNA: TGTGCCAGCCCCGAGTTGGGTTTCACTGAAGCTTTCTTT

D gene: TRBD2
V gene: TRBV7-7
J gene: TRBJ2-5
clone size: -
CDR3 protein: CASSLGLAGGQETQYF
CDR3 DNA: TGTGCCAGCAGCTTAGGACTAGCGGGGGGCCAAGAGACCCAGTACTTC

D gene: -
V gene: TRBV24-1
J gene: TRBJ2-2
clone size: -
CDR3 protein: CATSDGWTGELFF
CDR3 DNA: TGTGCCACCAGTGATGGGTGGACCGGGGAGCTGTTTTTT

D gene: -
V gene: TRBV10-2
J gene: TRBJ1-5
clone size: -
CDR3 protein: CASSGDRRLEF
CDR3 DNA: TGCGCCAGCAGTGGGGATCGGCGTCTGGAATTT

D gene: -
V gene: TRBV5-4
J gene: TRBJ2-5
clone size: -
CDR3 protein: CASRSQGQETQYF
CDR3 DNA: TGTGCCAGCCGATCACAGGGTCAAGAGACCCAGTACTTC

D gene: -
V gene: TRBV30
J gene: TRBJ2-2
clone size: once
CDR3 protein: CAWMRRAGELFF
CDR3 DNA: TGTGCCTGGATGAGGAGAGCCGGGGAGCTGTTTTTT

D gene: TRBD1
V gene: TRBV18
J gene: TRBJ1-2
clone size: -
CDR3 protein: CASSTGQPSGGYTF
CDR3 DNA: TGTGCCAGCTCGACGGGACAGCCTTCGGGTGGCTACACCTTC

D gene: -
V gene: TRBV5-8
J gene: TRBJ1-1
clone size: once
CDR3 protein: CASSPAETEAFF
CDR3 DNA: TGTGCCAGCAGCCCAGCTGAGACTGAAGCTTTCTTT

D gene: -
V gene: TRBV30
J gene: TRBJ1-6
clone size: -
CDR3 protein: CAWSVGGYNSPLHF
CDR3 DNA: TGTGCCTGGAGCGTAGGGGGTTATAATTCACCCCTCCACTTT

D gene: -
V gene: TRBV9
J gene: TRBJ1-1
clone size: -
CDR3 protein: CASSPDGGVNTEAFF
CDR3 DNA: TGTGCCAGCAGCCCCGATGGGGGGGTGAACACTGAAGCTTTCTTT

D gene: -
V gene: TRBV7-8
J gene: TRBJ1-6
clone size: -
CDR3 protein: CASSLRDGSNSPLHF
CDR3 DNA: TGTGCCAGCAGCTTACGGGACGGATCTAATTCACCCCTCCACTTT